The 5 T cell receptor beta chains in this list originate from one sample, sequenced in a study of OX40 agonist ivuxolimab in advanced cancers. Library construction relied on the immunoSEQ multiplex PCR assay. TCRdb obtained this table from immuneACCESS and retained in-frame rearrangements with V and J assigned. These tables miss some clones; where compared with another copy, unresolved V genes account for less than half of the shortfall, and the remainder is unexplained. The sample profile shows approximately 110,000 clones; roughly 92% of them were found once. The ten largest clones represent around 0.84% of the sample. Sequencing was performed on CD4+ or CD8+ T cells sorted from blood, taken in a trial of the OX40 agonist ivuxolimab. All receptors derive from an adult with an advanced solid tumor such as melanoma, head and neck, liver or kidney cancer.

This sequence joins TRBV9 and TRBJ2-3; D is ambiguous. This CDR3 comprises 13 residues. Germline V CDR1 and CDR2: SGDLS, YYNGEE. Trimming took off 3 bases at V and 1 base at J, with 6 bases between the two ends. CDR3 DNA: TGTGCCAGCAGCGCAGGCGGCACAGATACGCAGTATTTT. This encodes CASSAGGTDTQYF. Filled out from reference TRBV9 and TRBJ2-3, the complete variable domain reads DSGVTQTPKHLITATGQRVTLRCSPRSGDLSVYWYQQSLDQGLQFLIQYYNGEERAKGNILERFSAQQFPDLHSELNLSSLELGDSALYFCASSAGGTDTQYFGPGTRLTVL.

This CDR3 reads CASSHLANSYNEQFF. The CDR3 DNA sequence: TGCGCCAGCAGCCACCTAGCAAACTCCTACAATGAGCAGTTCTTC. The rearrangement joins TRBV4-1 to TRBJ2-1; TRBD2 might be the D (5 bases). The V gene lost 3 bases and the J gene lost 0 bases, with 9 bases spanning the gap. Germline lookup yields CDR1 MGHRA and CDR2 YSYEKL. This CDR3 spans 15 amino acids.

CDR3 coding DNA: TGTGCCAGCAGCCCCGGGACGGCTGGAAACACCATATATTTT. Translation: CASSPGTAGNTIYF. The chain combines TRBV9 with TRBJ1-3, with D tentatively TRBD1 (5 bases). The V gene lost 4 bases and the J gene lost 2 bases, with 10 bases spanning the gap. Germline V lookup: CDR1 SGDLS, CDR2 YYNGEE. This CDR3 is built from 14 residues.

The chain combines TRBV5-1 with TRBJ1-2; TRBD1 matches 7 bases. This CDR3 spans 14 amino acids. The J segment lost 8 bases and the V segment lost 0 bases, leaving 7 bases of the junction unmatched. Germline lookup yields CDR1 SGHRS and CDR2 YFSETQ. The CDR3 region has the DNA TGCGCCAGCAGCTTGGAGGGGGCAGGGGAAGGCTACACCTTC. Protein product: CASSLEGAGEGYTF.

The chain carries TRBV6-5 and TRBJ1-1, with D maybe TRBD1 (5 bases). This CDR3 has 12 amino acids. V was clipped by 7 bases and J by 7 bases, with 13 bases between them. Germline V gene sequence: CDR1 MNHEY, CDR2 SVGAGI. The CDR3 nucleotides are TGTGCCAGCATATCTACGGGACTTGAAGCTTTCTTT. Protein product: CASISTGLEAFF.